The TCR beta chain under discussion was sequenced for a study of control samples from healthy donors and cancer patients. The repertoire was sequenced with immunoSEQ multiplex PCR; TCRdb's copy has only in-frame clones and lacks some. The repertoire includes under 70,000 clones, 90% of them detected once, and 0.95% to 1.5% sits in the top ten. Germline assignment: CDR1 DFQATT and CDR2 SNEGSKA (reference sequence). Trimming removed 6 bases from V and 10 bases from J; junction bases left unmatched: 6. The CDR3 spans 11 residues. The source material was PBMCs. This clonotype originated in a woman aged 50 to 60 with colorectal cancer. The chain employs TRBV20-1 and TRBJ2-1; TRBD1 agrees at 7 bases. CDR3 sequence: CSATRGQEQFF. CDR3 DNA sequence: TGCAGTGCGACACGGGGACAGGAGCAGTTCTTC.